These 30 T cell receptor beta chains were sequenced from one sample in a study of shared clonotypes between healthy human individuals. Naive CD8 isolation took CD45RO-negative cells positively selected for CCR7 and excluded terminally differentiated effector memory CD45RA+ cells. Method: immunoSEQ multiplex PCR; TCRdb's copy keeps in-frame clones and lacks some. The repertoire consists of millions of clones, with 90% to 95% occurring once and the leading ten covering around 1.7%. Sequencing used naive CD8+ T cells from PBMCs. The receptors were sampled from a man aged 18 to 35 in good health. Some clones in this sample may be carry-over from other donors' samples.

The count of this clone is one. V and J are TRBV30 and TRBJ2-7, with 9 bases matching TRBD2. The J segment lost 0 bases and the V segment lost 2 bases, leaving 8 bases of the junction unmatched. CDR1 is GTSNPN, CDR2 SVGIG, per germline (reference sequence). This CDR3 region has 16 residues. For the CDR3, the DNA is TGTGCCTGGAGTTGGGTAGCGGGAGATCCCTCCTACGAGCAGTACTTC. Its protein product is CAWSWVAGDPSYEQYF.

As DNA, the CDR3 is TGTGCCAGCAGTACCGGGACGAACTACGAGCAGTACTTC. Its protein product is CASSTGTNYEQYF. The chain combines TRBV6-5 with TRBJ2-7, with D perhaps TRBD1 or TRBD2 (5 bases each). The CDR3 extends over 13 amino acids. Germline V CDR1 and CDR2: MNHEY, SVGAGI. The V end lost 5 bases, the J end lost 3 bases, and 11 bases lay between the germline ends.

The chain recombines TRBV29-1 with TRBJ1-2; no clear D. The CDR3 spans 11 residues. Germline V gene data show CDR1 as SQVTM and CDR2 as ANQGSEA. V dropped 7 bases and J dropped 4 bases, with 10 bases sitting between them. The CDR3 coding sequence is TGCAGCGCCTCGTTTAGCTATGGCTACACCTTC. This gives the protein CSASFSYGYTF.

The chain employs TRBV29-1 and TRBJ2-7; tentative D call: TRBD1 (5 bases). Per the germline V gene, CDR1 is SQVTM and CDR2 is ANQGSEA. V was shortened by 7 bases and J by 3 bases, with 19 bases between the two germline ends. This CDR3 comprises 14 residues. The CDR3 DNA sequence: TGCAGCGCTCGAGGCCGACAGTCCGACTACGAGCAGTACTTC. Translation: CSARGRQSDYEQYF.

This clone showed up just once. The rearrangement links TRBV28 to TRBJ2-7; D possibly uses TRBD1 or TRBD2 (5 bases each). CDR3 size: 12 residues. Germline V gene lookup returns CDR1 MDHEN and CDR2 SYDVKM. The ends were cut back, 7 bases at V and 2 bases at J, with 9 bases in the middle. The CDR3 DNA reads TGTGCCAGCACCCAGGGACCCTACGAGCAGTACTTC. As protein: CASTQGPYEQYF.

This chain connects TRBV7-9 to TRBJ2-3; TRBD1 agrees at 7 bases. CDR1 is SEHNR, CDR2 FQNEAQ, per germline (reference sequence). The V segment lost 5 bases and the J segment 6 bases; nucleotides outside the gene matches: 11. CDR3 length equals 15 residues. Here the CDR3 reads CASSLWDRGSDTQYF. In DNA, the CDR3 is TGTGCCAGCAGCCTATGGGACAGAGGTTCGGATACGCAGTATTTT.

This clone was recorded only once. This rearrangement joins TRBV11-2 to TRBJ1-3; D is ambiguous. V was pared by 0 bases and J by 0 bases, with 9 bases between. Germline V gene lookup returns CDR1 SGHAT and CDR2 FQNNGV. CDR3 length: 16 amino acids. The DNA for the CDR3 is TGTGCCAGCAGCTTAGATTCGAGGTCCTCTGGAAACACCATATATTTT. It codes for CASSLDSRSSGNTIYF.

V is TRBV7-9 and J is TRBJ2-2; D is unresolved. V was trimmed by 4 bases and J by 1 base, leaving 13 bases between them. Germline V gene lookup returns CDR1 SEHNR and CDR2 FQNEAQ (reference sequence). The length of the CDR3 is 16 residues. DNA for the CDR3: TGTGCCAGCAGCTACAACTCGGGCAGGAACACCGGGGAGCTGTTTTTT. This sequence encodes CASSYNSGRNTGELFF.

In its sample, this clone was seen once. The rearrangement links TRBV11-2 to TRBJ2-3; 7 nucleotides agree with TRBD2. Per germline, CDR1 SGHAT and CDR2 FQNNGV. With V trimmed by 1 base and J by 2 bases, 12 bases remained unmatched. This CDR3 comprises 18 residues. DNA of the CDR3: TGTGCCAGCAGCTTAGTTAGGGGAGGGCGGAGTGACACAGATACGCAGTATTTT. Residues: CASSLVRGGRSDTDTQYF.

The CDR3 region has the DNA TGTGCCAGCAGTTCGGTCTCTGGGGCCAACGTCCTGACTTTC. Its protein is CASSSVSGANVLTF. This chain joins TRBV28 and TRBJ2-6; D gene uncertain. V lost 4 bases and J 0 bases, leaving 4 bases between the germline ends. The germline V gene encodes CDR1 MDHEN and CDR2 SYDVKM. The CDR3 length is 14 residues.

The CDR3 protein is CASSFATGSPRELFF. The DNA of the CDR3 is TGTGCCAGCAGTTTCGCCACCGGGTCCCCCCGGGAGCTGTTTTTT. This chain connects TRBV28 to TRBJ2-2; D unresolved. The germline V gene has CDR1 MDHEN and CDR2 SYDVKM. V lost 3 bases and J lost 9, with 17 bases in between. The CDR3 has 15 amino acids. The full variable domain, rest sourced from reference TRBV28 and TRBJ2-2, is DVKVTQSSRYLVKRTGEKVFLECVQDMDHENMFWYRQDPGLGLRLIYFSYDVKMKEKGDIPEGYSVSREKKERFSLILESASTNQTSMYLCASSFATGSPRELFFGEGSRLTVL.

V usage is TRBV11-2 and J usage is TRBJ2-5, with 11 bases fitting TRBD2. The V and J ends lost 3 bases and 10 bases, in that order; junction bases with no gene match: 16. CDR1 is SGHAT and CDR2 is FQNNGV in the germline V gene. The CDR3 length is 17 residues. In DNA, the CDR3 is TGTGCCAGCAGCTTTGCACTAGCGGGAGCCAACCGGCGAGACCAGTACTTC. Its translation is CASSFALAGANRRDQYF. The full variable domain, in which reference TRBV11-2 and TRBJ2-5 provide the parts outside the CDR3, is EAGVAQSPRYKIIEKRQSVAFWCNPISGHATLYWYQQILGQGPKLLIQFQNNGVVDDSQLPKDRFSAERLKGVDSTLKIQPAKLEDSAVYLCASSFALAGANRRDQYFGPGTRLLVL.

The CDR3 spells CASSQDWGRTGNTIYF. The CDR3 nucleotides read TGCGCCAGCAGCCAAGATTGGGGCAGGACGGGAAACACCATATATTTT. The V call is TRBV4-1, the J call TRBJ1-3; D may be TRBD1 (5 bases). The CDR3 length is 16 residues. The germline gives CDR1 MGHRA, CDR2 YSYEKL. Between the trimmed V and J ends, which lost 0 bases and 4 bases, there was a span of 13 bases.

The chain employs TRBV27 and TRBJ1-2; D ambiguous. The V end lost 3 bases, the J end lost 5 bases, and 10 bases lay between the germline ends. Germline V lookup: CDR1 MNHEY, CDR2 SMNVEV (reference sequence). The CDR3 loop spans 13 amino acids. CDR3 sequence: CASSLRQFYGYTF. Here the CDR3 DNA reads TGTGCCAGCAGTTTGCGGCAGTTTTATGGCTACACCTTC.

The V gene is TRBV30, the J gene TRBJ1-5; no clear D gene. There are 16 residues in the CDR3. CDR1 is GTSNPN and CDR2 is SVGIG in the germline V gene (reference sequence). Trimming pared 1 base from V and 2 bases from J, leaving 15 bases between. The CDR3 is CAWSGDRPGGNQPQHF. CDR3 sequence (DNA): TGTGCCTGGAGTGGAGACCGGCCCGGGGGCAATCAGCCCCAGCATTTT.

The V and J genes are TRBV7-9 and TRBJ2-1; D may match TRBD1 or TRBD2 (5 bases each). V lost 7 bases and J 6 bases, leaving 19 bases between the germline ends. Germline CDR1 and CDR2: SEHNR and FQNEAQ (reference sequence). CDR3 length: 15 amino acids. CDR3 region: CASNPGPLEFNEQFF. CDR3 DNA: TGTGCCAGCAACCCGGGACCCTTAGAGTTCAATGAGCAGTTCTTC. Full variable domain (outside the CDR3, taken from reference TRBV7-9 and TRBJ2-1): DTGVSQNPRHKITKRGQNVTFRCDPISEHNRLYWYRQTLGQGPEFLTYFQNEAQLEKSRLLSDRFSAERPKGSFSTLEIQRTEQGDSAMYLCASNPGPLEFNEQFFGPGTRLTVL.

The chain uses TRBV5-1 and TRBJ2-7; TRBD2 might be the D (5 bases). CDR1 SGHRS and CDR2 YFSETQ come from the germline V gene. This CDR3 region has 16 residues. Trimming shortened V by 2 bases and J by 4 bases, and 19 bases separated the two germline ends. CDR3 sequence (DNA): TGCGCCAGCAGCTTCGGGGAATACGGCGGAATTTACGAGCAGTACTTC. Translation: CASSFGEYGGIYEQYF.

Concerning this clone: The same CDR3 is also encoded by other DNA sequences in this sample. The gene calls are TRBV27 and TRBJ2-7; 7 bases match TRBD1. CDR3 length: 13 amino acids. CDR1 and CDR2 from the germline V gene are MNHEY and SMNVEV (reference sequence). Losses at the gene ends were 6 bases for V and 1 base for J; bases not matched to a gene: 3. The CDR3 reads CASSWTGSYEQYF. The DNA for the CDR3 is TGTGCCAGCAGCTGGACAGGTTCCTACGAGCAGTACTTC.

In regard to this clone: Other DNA sequences in this specimen translate into the identical CDR3. V and J are TRBV7-9 and TRBJ2-1; the match to TRBD2 covers 11 bases. Germline CDR1 reads SEHNR; CDR2 reads FQNEAQ (reference sequence). This CDR3 is 15 amino acids long. V was pared by 1 base and J by 7 bases, with 3 bases of the junction left unmatched. As DNA, the CDR3 is TGTGCCAGCAGCTTAGTAGCGGGAGGGCCGAATGAGCAGTTCTTC. This translates into CASSLVAGGPNEQFF.

The rearrangement uses TRBV6-6 and TRBJ1-2, with D perhaps TRBD1 (6 bases). CDR3 length: 11 residues. V was shortened by 8 bases and J by 3 bases, with 7 bases between the two germline ends. Germline CDR1 and CDR2: MNHNY and SVGAGI (reference sequence). CDR3 nucleotide sequence: TGTGCCAGCGAGGGGGACTATGGCTACACCTTC. Its protein product is CASEGDYGYTF.

J is TRBJ2-3 and V is TRBV27; 11 bases are a match to TRBD2. The CDR3 runs 15 residues. V was clipped by 8 bases and J by 6 bases; unmatched bases: 10. Germline V gene data show CDR1 as MNHEY and CDR2 as SMNVEV (reference sequence). The CDR3 sequence is CASSILAGAGDTQYF. The DNA of the CDR3 is TGTGCCAGCTCCATACTAGCGGGAGCTGGGGATACGCAGTATTTT.

CDR3 protein: CASSLRGTYEQYF. CDR3 coding DNA: TGTGCCAGCAGCTTGCGGGGCACCTACGAGCAGTACTTC. This chain links TRBV5-4 with TRBJ2-7, with D possibly being TRBD1 or TRBD2 (5 bases each). This CDR3 contains 13 residues. Germline values: CDR1 SGHNT, CDR2 YYREEE (reference sequence). The V gene lost 1 base and the J gene lost 2 bases, with 7 bases spanning the gap.

In this sample, this clone turned up a few times. The V and J genes are TRBV20-1 and TRBJ2-2, with D unresolved. V lost 5 bases and J lost 5, with 6 bases in between. Germline V gene sequence: CDR1 DFQATT, CDR2 SNEGSKA (reference sequence). The CDR3 has 11 residues. The CDR3 spells CSAAATGELFF. The CDR3 coding sequence is TGCAGTGCTGCAGCTACCGGGGAGCTGTTTTTT.

The chain links TRBV13 to TRBJ2-7; 10 bases align to TRBD2. The junction had 9 bases not matched to a gene; V was cut back by 5 bases and J by 5 bases. This CDR3 has 15 amino acids. CDR1 PRHDT and CDR2 FYEKMQ come from the germline V gene (reference sequence). The CDR3 coding sequence is TGTGCCAGCAGCGGAGCGGGAGGGCTTGAGAACGAGCAGTACTTC. Its protein product is CASSGAGGLENEQYF.

The chain is built from TRBV25-1 and TRBJ1-4; weak D call: TRBD1 (5 bases). Germline CDR1 is MGHDK and CDR2 is SYGVNS. The CDR3 is 13 residues long. V lost 6 bases and J lost 8, with 13 bases in between. Here the CDR3 DNA reads TGTGCCAGCAGGGGCAGGGACCGAGAAAAACTGTTTTTT. It codes for CASRGRDREKLFF.

The V call is TRBV11-3, the J call TRBJ2-1; 12 positions match TRBD2. The germline gives CDR1 SGHNT, CDR2 YENEEA. Unmatched junction bases numbered 7, after V lost 5 bases and J lost 2 bases. The CDR3 extends over 17 amino acids. The CDR3 region is CASSQTSGRGTYNEQFF. The CDR3 DNA is TGTGCCAGCAGCCAGACTAGCGGGAGAGGTACCTACAATGAGCAGTTCTTC. Filled out from reference TRBV11-3 and TRBJ2-1, the complete variable domain reads EAGVVQSPRYKIIEKKQPVAFWCNPISGHNTLYWYLQNLGQGPELLIRYENEEAVDDSQLPKDRFSAERLKGVDSTLKIQPAELGDSAVYLCASSQTSGRGTYNEQFFGPGTRLTVL.

The chain employs TRBV10-3 and TRBJ2-1, with D hard to call. Germline CDR1 is ENHRY and CDR2 is SYGVKD. This CDR3 has 13 residues. Trimming removed 2 bases from V and 6 bases from J, with 8 bases in between. Here the CDR3 DNA reads TGTGCCATCAGTGAGGTAATAGCCAATGAGCAGTTCTTC. This encodes CAISEVIANEQFF.

This clone was picked up a small number of times. This chain connects TRBV29-1 to TRBJ1-1; D may be TRBD1 (5 bases). V was cut by 0 bases and J by 10 bases, with 12 bases left in between. CDR3 length equals 12 residues. Germline V gives CDR1 SQVTM, CDR2 ANQGSEA. CDR3 region: CSVEDYGAGAFF. The CDR3 coding sequence is TGCAGCGTTGAAGATTACGGGGCTGGAGCTTTCTTT. Supplemented by reference TRBV29-1 and TRBJ1-1, the full variable domain reads SAVISQKPSRDICQRGTSLTIQCQVDSQVTMMFWYRQQPGQSLTLIATANQGSEATYESGFVIDKFPISRPNLTFSTLTVSNMSPEDSSIYLCSVEDYGAGAFFGQGTRLTVV.

The chain links TRBV5-1 to TRBJ1-1; 9 nucleotides match TRBD1. Germline CDR1 SGHRS, CDR2 YFSETQ. The V segment lost 3 bases and the J segment 5 bases; nucleotides outside the gene matches: 14. The CDR3 is made up of 17 amino acids. CDR3 protein: CASSSVPGQGPGTEAFF. The CDR3 coding sequence is TGCGCCAGCAGCTCCGTCCCGGGACAGGGCCCGGGGACTGAAGCTTTCTTT.

This chain links TRBV9 with TRBJ2-3; D might be TRBD2 (6 bases). The V end was cut by 4 bases, the J end by 2 bases, with 14 bases between. CDR1 and CDR2 (germline): SGDLS, YYNGEE. This CDR3 region has 15 residues. CDR3 bases: TGTGCCAGCAGCTCGGAGGGAGACCTCACAGATACGCAGTATTTT. Protein product: CASSSEGDLTDTQYF.